A single sample gave rise to the 20 T cell receptor beta chains below, sequenced in a study of early T cells in non-severe SARS-CoV-2 infection. TCRdb re-called the 5' RACE reads through MiXCR, storing one row per CDR3 protein. The sample includes 25,000 or so distinct CDR3 sequences, roughly 6% of them seen just once. Sequencing used whole blood. The receptor source for this set is an adult who was a healthcare worker with PCR-confirmed SARS-CoV-2 infection or an uninfected control (not recorded which).

The table lists this clonotype with a few counts. V gene TRBV19 combines with J gene TRBJ2-7, with 8 bases matching TRBD1. CDR3 length equals 15 residues. The V gene end was trimmed by 6 bases and the J gene end by 0 bases; junction bases not matched to a gene: 7. Germline lookup yields CDR1 LNHDA and CDR2 SQIVND (reference sequence). CDR3 protein: CASSFWTGTSYEQYF. The CDR3 DNA is TGTGCCAGTAGCTTCTGGACAGGGACCTCCTACGAGCAGTACTTC.

The CDR3: CASSGTEQFF. CDR3 sequence (DNA): TGTGCCAGCAGTGGAACAGAGCAGTTCTTC. This sequence joins TRBV6-4 and TRBJ2-1; D remains ambiguous. V lost 4 bases, J lost 10 bases, and 5 bases lay in between. Per the germline V gene, CDR1 is MRHNA and CDR2 is SNTAGT. This CDR3 spans 10 amino acids.

The chain recombines TRBV6-2 or TRBV6-3 with TRBJ2-1, with 10 bases lining up with TRBD2. Germline V gene data show CDR1 as MNHEY and CDR2 as SVGEGT. V dropped 2 bases and J dropped 2; count of bases not matched to a gene: 3. This CDR3 has 16 amino acids. In nucleotides, the CDR3 is TGTGCCAGCAGTTACCATACTAGCGGGACCTACAATGAGCAGTTCTTC. Translation: CASSYHTSGTYNEQFF.

In this sample, this clonotype turned up many times. The V call is TRBV4-2, the J call TRBJ2-5; D tentatively fits TRBD1 or TRBD2 (6 bases each). V gave up 0 bases and J gave up 5 bases, with 13 bases separating them. The CDR3 totals 15 residues. Germline V gene sequence: CDR1 LGHNA, CDR2 YNFKEQ. In nucleotides, the CDR3 is TGTGCCAGCAGCCAAGACAAAGGGGGGAGGGAGACCCAGTACTTC. It yields the protein CASSQDKGGRETQYF.

In its sample, this clonotype was seen many times. The rearrangement uses TRBV6-2 or TRBV6-3 and TRBJ1-1; D ambiguous. This CDR3 spans 14 amino acids. Trimming stripped 6 bases from V and 1 base from J, with 12 bases between. Germline V lookup: CDR1 MNHEY, CDR2 SVGEGT. CDR3 loop: CASRPDGRNTEAFF. The CDR3 DNA is TGTGCCAGCAGACCGGATGGCAGGAACACTGAAGCTTTCTTT.

The chain recombines TRBV18 with TRBJ2-1, with D perhaps matching TRBD2 (7 bases). Germline CDR1 is KGHSH and CDR2 is LQKENI. The V gene lost 3 bases and the J gene lost 6 bases, with 21 bases spanning the gap. The CDR3 contains 17 residues. The CDR3 loop reads CASSPPGGQGGGNEQFF. In DNA form, the CDR3 reads TGTGCCAGCTCACCCCCCGGGGGGCAGGGCGGAGGCAATGAGCAGTTCTTC.

By proportion, this clonotype is medium-sized. The chain employs TRBV10-1 and TRBJ2-6, with D tentatively TRBD2 (5 bases). Germline values: CDR1 WNHNN, CDR2 SYGVQD (reference sequence). V dropped 3 bases and J dropped 1 base, with 7 bases sitting between them. The CDR3 consists of 15 residues. This CDR3 is CASSEGGSGANVLTF. Here the CDR3 DNA reads TGCGCCAGCAGTGAAGGCGGGTCTGGGGCCAACGTCCTGACTTTC.

This clonotype was picked up many times. J is TRBJ2-1 and V is TRBV11-2; a possible D gene is TRBD1 (5 bases). Trimming removed 2 bases from V and 10 bases from J, with 18 bases in between. The CDR3 is 15 amino acids. Germline CDR1 SGHAT, CDR2 FQNNGV. The CDR3 is CASSLWGHGRKEQFF. The DNA for the CDR3 is TGTGCCAGCAGCTTATGGGGCCACGGCCGGAAAGAGCAGTTCTTC.

This clonotype has at least ten counts. This rearrangement joins TRBV7-2 to TRBJ2-1; 12 bases match TRBD2. Germline V gene lookup returns CDR1 SGHTA and CDR2 FQGNSA. The CDR3 runs 14 residues. V lost 6 bases and J lost 7; bases outside the gene matches: 4. The DNA for the CDR3 is TGTGCCAGCAGACTAGCGGGGGGAATGAATGAGCAGTTCTTC. Its translation: CASRLAGGMNEQFF. Together with reference TRBV7-2 and TRBJ2-1, the CDR3 gives the full variable domain: GAGVSQSPSNKVTEKGKDVELRCDPISGHTALYWYRQSLGQGLEFLIYFQGNSAPDKSGLPSDRFSAERTGGSVSTLTIQRTQQEDSAVYLCASRLAGGMNEQFFGPGTRLTVL.

The table lists this clonotype with many counts. The chain carries TRBV5-4 and TRBJ1-1; D possibly corresponds to TRBD1 (6 bases). The CDR3 length is 15 residues. Germline loops: CDR1 SGHNT, CDR2 YYREEE (reference sequence). Trimming cost V 2 bases and J 3 bases, with 14 bases left between them. CDR3 residues: CASSLPGAGYTEAFF. For the CDR3, the DNA is TGTGCCAGCAGCTTACCAGGGGCAGGTTACACTGAAGCTTTCTTT.

As concerns this clonotype: A much larger clone differs from this one at a single base, so this may be a read error. The conserved phenylalanine or tryptophan is not found at the CDR3 terminus, so this likely reflects a read error. This chain joins TRBV7-9 and TRBJ1-2; 7 nucleotides match TRBD1. The CDR3 spans 15 residues. Unmatched junction bases numbered 12, after V lost 4 bases and J lost 7 bases. Germline CDR1 is SEHNR and CDR2 is FQNEAQ (reference sequence). The CDR3 nucleotides read TGTGCCAGCAGCTCCTATGGACAGGTCTCCGTTGGCTACACCTCC. Translated: CASSSYGQVSVGYTS.

This sequence joins TRBV7-8 and TRBJ2-1; a weak D match, TRBD1 (5 bases). CDR1 SGHVS and CDR2 FQNEAQ come from the germline V gene. Deletions cut 2 bases from V and 12 bases from J, with 14 bases between. CDR3 length: 13 amino acids. The CDR3 region is CASSLKGQFRQFF. CDR3 sequence (DNA): TGTGCCAGCAGCTTAAAGGGGCAGTTTCGGCAGTTCTTC.

There are many counts of this clonotype. The CDR3 coding sequence is TGCAGCGTTGAAGATCGGCAGGACCACCAATACGAGCAGTACTTC. Encoded protein: CSVEDRQDHQYEQYF. The V call is TRBV29-1, the J call TRBJ2-7; D uncertain. Germline CDR1 SQVTM, CDR2 ANQGSEA. The CDR3 loop spans 15 amino acids. Trimming removed 0 bases from V and 4 bases from J, with 16 bases in between.

In its sample, this clonotype was seen many times. The V call is TRBV6-1, the J call TRBJ2-5; D might be TRBD1 (5 bases). From germline, CDR1 is MNHNS and CDR2 SASEGT. The CDR3 is 15 residues long. The V end was cut by 3 bases, the J end by 4 bases, with 15 bases between. The CDR3 DNA follows: TGTGCCAGCAGTGACCCAGGGCGCCTGGGAGAGACCCAGTACTTC. Residues: CASSDPGRLGETQYF.

This clonotype has ten or more counts. The genes are TRBV7-2 and TRBJ1-1; possibly TRBD1 for D (5 bases). The germline CDR1 and CDR2 sequences are SGHTA and FQGNSA. CDR3 length: 13 residues. Trimming stripped 5 bases from V and 3 bases from J, with 10 bases between. The DNA of the CDR3 is TGTGCCAGCAGCCCCGGGACTTACACTGAAGCTTTCTTT. It specifies CASSPGTYTEAFF.

This clonotype was found many times. The chain links TRBV5-1 to TRBJ1-1; D is unresolved. The CDR3 runs 14 residues. The V gene lost 2 bases and the J gene lost 5 bases, with 13 bases spanning the gap. CDR1 is SGHRS, CDR2 YFSETQ, per germline. The CDR3 spells CASSFKGRLTEAFF. In nucleotides, the CDR3 is TGCGCCAGCAGCTTCAAGGGTAGATTGACTGAAGCTTTCTTT.

The chain joins TRBV29-1 to TRBJ2-2; maybe TRBD2 (6 bases). Germline values: CDR1 SQVTM, CDR2 ANQGSEA. The CDR3 totals 12 residues. CDR3 bases: TGCAGTTGTCTAGCGCCGTGGGGGGAGCTGTTTTTT. It translates to CSCLAPWGELFF.

This clonotype has at least ten counts. The chain employs TRBV5-1 and TRBJ2-7, with 7 bases lining up with TRBD1. The CDR3 has 14 residues. In germline, CDR1 is SGHRS, CDR2 YFSETQ. V dropped 5 bases and J dropped 4; count of bases not matched to a gene: 9. DNA for the CDR3: TGCGCCAGCAGGGGACAGATATCAACTTACGAGCAGTACTTC. Translation gives CASRGQISTYEQYF.

In this sample, this clonotype turned up many times. The chain couples TRBV3-1 to TRBJ2-2, with D possibly matching TRBD2 (6 bases). The CDR3 runs to 12 residues. CDR1 and CDR2 (germline): LGHDT, YNNKEL (reference sequence). V dropped 8 bases and J dropped 7 bases, with 11 bases sitting between them. The CDR3 sequence: CASRRGDGELFF. CDR3 nucleotides: TGTGCCAGCCGCCGCGGGGACGGGGAGCTGTTTTTT.

This clonotype was picked up many times. The chain is built from TRBV9 and TRBJ1-1; D perhaps matches TRBD1 (6 bases). The CDR3 has 14 amino acids. Trimming cost V 4 bases and J 4 bases, with 14 bases left between them. CDR1 and CDR2 from the germline V gene are SGDLS and YYNGEE. CDR3 region: CASSPEGGVTEAFF. DNA for the CDR3: TGTGCCAGCAGCCCCGAGGGGGGGGTCACTGAAGCTTTCTTT. Complete variable domain (other parts from reference TRBV9 and TRBJ1-1): DSGVTQTPKHLITATGQRVTLRCSPRSGDLSVYWYQQSLDQGLQFLIQYYNGEERAKGNILERFSAQQFPDLHSELNLSSLELGDSALYFCASSPEGGVTEAFFGQGTRLTVV.